These 28 T cell receptor beta chains were all obtained from the same sample, sequenced in a study of cytomegalovirus exposure and HLA in healthy donors. The protocol was immunoSEQ multiplex PCR, while the TCRdb copy is restricted to in-frame clones and leaves out a portion. The data show about 79,000 clones, with approximately 93% seen just once and about 3.9% held by the top ten. Sequenced sample: PBMCs. These receptor sequences come from a woman aged 25 to 39 in good health and CMV-seronegative.

The V gene is TRBV19, the J gene TRBJ1-2; a weak D match, TRBD1 (5 bases). Trimming pared 1 base from V and 3 bases from J, leaving 12 bases between. This CDR3 is built from 15 residues. Germline V CDR1 and CDR2: LNHDA, SQIVND (reference sequence). The CDR3 DNA sequence: TGTGCCAGTAGTATAGGGGGCGCATTAGACTATGGCTACACCTTC. This translates into CASSIGGALDYGYTF.

The rearrangement uses TRBV27 and TRBJ2-7, with D perhaps TRBD2 (5 bases). Germline V CDR1 and CDR2: MNHEY, SMNVEV (reference sequence). CDR3 length: 12 residues. Trimming took 5 bases from V and 2 from J, leaving 7 bases between them. The CDR3 DNA follows: TGTGCCAGCAGTGACGGGACCTACGAGCAGTACTTC. It encodes CASSDGTYEQYF.

The chain couples TRBV7-2 to TRBJ1-2, with D tentatively TRBD1 (6 bases). Germline V lookup: CDR1 SGHTA, CDR2 FQGNSA. This CDR3 has 15 residues. Between the trimmed V and J ends, which lost 4 bases and 3 bases, there was a span of 15 bases. CDR3 region: CASSSATGTDYGYTF. CDR3 sequence (DNA): TGTGCCAGCAGCTCCGCCACAGGGACCGACTATGGCTACACCTTC. Together with reference TRBV7-2 and TRBJ1-2, the CDR3 gives the full variable domain: GAGVSQSPSNKVTEKGKDVELRCDPISGHTALYWYRQSLGQGLEFLIYFQGNSAPDKSGLPSDRFSAERTGGSVSTLTIQRTQQEDSAVYLCASSSATGTDYGYTFGSGTRLTVV.

The gene calls are TRBV27 and TRBJ1-1; weak D call: TRBD1 (6 bases). The V gene's germline CDR1 is MNHEY and CDR2 SMNVEV (reference sequence). V lost 6 bases and J 1 base, leaving 9 bases between the germline ends. The CDR3 is made up of 13 amino acids. The CDR3 DNA is TGTGCCAGCAGCCGGGGACAGAACACTGAAGCTTTCTTT. As protein: CASSRGQNTEAFF.

This chain connects TRBV6-5 to TRBJ2-3; a possible D gene is TRBD2 (6 bases). V lost 7 bases to trimming and J lost 5 bases, with 19 bases between them. There are 15 residues in the CDR3. Germline CDR1 is MNHEY and CDR2 is SVGAGI. The CDR3 protein is CASTSPGGAVDTQYF. For the CDR3, the DNA is TGTGCCAGCACCTCCCCCGGGGGAGCGGTAGATACGCAGTATTTT.

The chain has TRBV19 and TRBJ2-5; D is uncertain. Trimming removed 4 bases from V and 5 bases from J, with 5 bases in between. This CDR3 spans 11 amino acids. Germline values: CDR1 LNHDA, CDR2 SQIVND (reference sequence). CDR3: CASSNAETQYF. The CDR3 bases are TGTGCCAGTAGTAACGCGGAGACCCAGTACTTC.

The CDR3 reads CASSLSSGSYEQYF. CDR3 in DNA: TGTGCCAGCAGCTTATCTAGCGGGAGTTACGAGCAGTACTTC. The chain combines TRBV11-2 with TRBJ2-7, with 10 bases that match TRBD2. The CDR3 length is 14 residues. Germline V gives CDR1 SGHAT, CDR2 FQNNGV. V shed 2 bases, J shed 4 bases, and the junction held 2 bases outside the gene matches.

Turning to this clone: In the same sample, other DNA sequences code for this CDR3. V gene TRBV9 combines with J gene TRBJ2-2; D may be TRBD1 (6 bases). This CDR3 has 15 amino acids. Trimming left V 3 bases short and J 5 bases short, with 14 bases between. The germline gives CDR1 SGDLS, CDR2 YYNGEE. CDR3 DNA sequence: TGTGCCAGCAGCGACGGGCAGGGGCGGACCGGGGAGCTGTTTTTT. This translates into CASSDGQGRTGELFF.

The chain couples TRBV28 to TRBJ1-5; 7 bases match TRBD1. The J segment lost 3 bases and the V segment lost 9 bases, leaving 5 bases of the junction unmatched. Germline V lookup: CDR1 MDHEN, CDR2 SYDVKM. The length of the CDR3 is 13 residues. The CDR3 here is CASHRGLNQPQHF. CDR3 nucleotide sequence: TGTGCCAGTCACAGGGGACTCAATCAGCCCCAGCATTTT.

The chain joins TRBV27 to TRBJ1-1; no clear D. CDR1 and CDR2 (germline): MNHEY, SMNVEV (reference sequence). With 3 bases removed from V and 3 bases from J, the gap between germline ends came to 8 bases. The CDR3 runs 13 residues. The CDR3 spells CASSLDSDTEAFF. CDR3 bases: TGTGCCAGCAGTTTGGACTCAGACACTGAAGCTTTCTTT.

This chain uses TRBV6-6 with TRBJ1-1; D not certain. Trimming cost V 0 bases and J 9 bases, with 5 bases left between them. CDR3 length: 11 amino acids. Germline CDR1 and CDR2: MNHNY and SVGAGI (reference sequence). The CDR3 reads CASSYSGKAFF. The CDR3 coding sequence is TGTGCCAGCAGTTACTCCGGGAAAGCTTTCTTT.

The chain links TRBV6-6 to TRBJ1-2; D is undetermined. The germline V gene encodes CDR1 MNHNY and CDR2 SVGAGI (reference sequence). CDR3 length: 12 amino acids. Trimming removed 7 bases from V and 8 bases from J, with 14 bases in between. Written as DNA, the CDR3 is TGTGCCAGCAAGGGAGGGCCCAGCGGCTACACCTTC. Translation: CASKGGPSGYTF.

The rearrangement links TRBV7-9 to TRBJ2-7; D may be TRBD2 (5 bases). CDR1 and CDR2 from the germline V gene are SEHNR and FQNEAQ (reference sequence). CDR3 length: 13 amino acids. V was trimmed by 8 bases and J by 4 bases, leaving 15 bases between them. The CDR3 coding sequence is TGTGCCAGCTCCCTTAATGGGGAGTACGAGCAGTACTTC. Its protein product is CASSLNGEYEQYF.

The V call is TRBV5-8, the J call TRBJ2-1; 10 nucleotides line up with TRBD2. Germline CDR1 and CDR2: SGHTS and YDEGEE. This CDR3 has 17 amino acids. V lost 1 base, J lost 0 bases, and 4 bases stayed unmatched. CDR3 residues: CASSLKRGGSSYNEQFF. The CDR3 region has the DNA TGTGCCAGCAGCTTGAAGCGGGGGGGCAGCTCCTACAATGAGCAGTTCTTC. Complete variable domain (other parts from reference TRBV5-8 and TRBJ2-1): EAGVTQSPTHLIKTRGQQATLRCSPISGHTSVYWYQQALGLGLQFLLWYDEGEERNRGNFPPRFSGRQFPNYSSELNVNALELEDSALYLCASSLKRGGSSYNEQFFGPGTRLTVL.

This clone was detected only once. The rearrangement links TRBV18 to TRBJ2-3; the D gene is possibly TRBD1 (5 bases). Germline V gene lookup returns CDR1 KGHSH and CDR2 LQKENI. This CDR3 contains 17 residues. Between the trimmed V and J ends, which lost 1 base and 0 bases, there was a span of 14 bases. This CDR3 reads CASSPLTGPTSTDTQYF. CDR3 nucleotides: TGTGCCAGCTCACCACTTACAGGCCCAACTAGCACAGATACGCAGTATTTT.

The chain recombines TRBV2 with TRBJ1-2, with 7 bases aligning to TRBD1. The length of the CDR3 is 14 residues. Germline values: CDR1 SNHLY, CDR2 FYNNEI. With V trimmed by 7 bases and J by 6 bases, 11 bases remained unmatched. As DNA, the CDR3 is TGTGCCAGCACCAAACTGGACAGGAACCATGGCTACACCTTC. Translating it yields CASTKLDRNHGYTF. The full variable domain, with the rest looked up from reference TRBV2 and TRBJ1-2, is EPEVTQTPSHQVTQMGQEVILRCVPISNHLYFYWYRQILGQKVEFLVSFYNNEISEKSEIFDDQFSVERPDGSNFTLKIRSTKLEDSAMYFCASTKLDRNHGYTFGSGTRLTVV.

The chain recombines TRBV6-1 with TRBJ2-1, with 10 bases aligning to TRBD2. CDR1 is MNHNS and CDR2 is SASEGT in the germline V gene. The trim removed 0 bases at V and 10 bases at J, leaving 9 bases unmatched. The CDR3 sequence is 16 residues long. The CDR3 DNA is TGTGCCAGCAGTGAAGCGGCTAGCGGGGGCCCCGGCGAGCAGTTCTTC. This gives the protein CASSEAASGGPGEQFF.

The rearrangement uses TRBV19 and TRBJ2-1, with 7 bases fitting TRBD2. Germline V gives CDR1 LNHDA, CDR2 SQIVND (reference sequence). The CDR3 runs to 15 residues. After removal of 6 bases from V and 4 bases from J, the junction contained 9 bases not matched to a gene. DNA for the CDR3: TGTGCCAGTAGCAGGTCCGGGACTACTTACAATGAGCAGTTCTTC. Its translation: CASSRSGTTYNEQFF.

This chain connects TRBV28 to TRBJ2-7; D perhaps matches TRBD2 (6 bases). V was pared by 1 base and J by 4 bases, with 20 bases between. The germline gives CDR1 MDHEN, CDR2 SYDVKM. CDR3 length: 17 residues. The CDR3 reads CASSLYGKTGLSYEQYF. The CDR3 region has the DNA TGTGCCAGCAGTTTATATGGGAAGACCGGACTATCATACGAGCAGTACTTC.

The chain couples TRBV21-1 to TRBJ2-2; the tabulated D call, TRBD2, remains unverified against the DNA. TRBV21-1 is termed a pseudogene. The CDR3 spans 19 residues. This chain's CDR3 is CASSKKRSSGGGPTGELFF. As DNA, the CDR3 is TGTGCCAGCAGCAAAAAACGAAGCTCCGGCGGGGGGCCAACCGGGGAGCTGTTTTTT.

The genes are TRBV4-3 and TRBJ2-2; possibly TRBD2 for D (6 bases). The germline V gene encodes CDR1 LGHNA and CDR2 YSLEER. Trimming removed 0 bases at V and 6 bases at J, with 8 bases between. The CDR3 runs 14 residues. The CDR3: CASSQDSGAGELFF. The CDR3 coding sequence is TGCGCCAGCAGCCAAGATTCGGGGGCCGGGGAGCTGTTTTTT.

The CDR3 region is CATSRAGLGQAAGSGANVLTF. The CDR3 DNA follows: TGTGCCACCAGCAGGGCGGGGCTTGGACAGGCGGCAGGCTCTGGGGCCAACGTCCTGACTTTC. This sequence joins TRBV15 and TRBJ2-6; D is perhaps TRBD1 (7 bases). CDR1 LNHNV and CDR2 YYDKDF come from the germline V gene (reference sequence). CDR3 length: 21 residues. Deletions cut 3 bases from V and 0 bases from J, with 24 bases between. Full variable domain (outside the CDR3, taken from reference TRBV15 and TRBJ2-6): DAMVIQNPRYQVTQFGKPVTLSCSQTLNHNVMYWYQQKSSQAPKLLFHYYDKDFNNEADTPDNFQSRRPNTSFCFLDIRSPGLGDTAMYLCATSRAGLGQAAGSGANVLTFGAGSRLTVL.

CDR3 DNA: TGTGCCAGCAGCCAAGGACAGGGGTACTATGGCTACACCTTC. This encodes CASSQGQGYYGYTF. This chain joins TRBV14 and TRBJ1-2; TRBD1 agrees at 8 bases. The CDR3 has 14 residues. The V gene end was trimmed by 1 base and the J gene end by 3 bases; junction bases not matched to a gene: 1. From germline, CDR1 is SGHDN and CDR2 FVKESK.

The V gene is TRBV27, the J gene TRBJ1-6; 11 bases agree with TRBD1. The CDR3 extends over 14 amino acids. The V gene end was trimmed by 7 bases and the J gene end by 8 bases; junction bases not matched to a gene: 4. The V gene's germline CDR1 is MNHEY and CDR2 SMNVEV (reference sequence). The DNA for the CDR3 is TGTGCCAGCAAACCGGGACAGGGGGATTCACCCCTCCACTTT. Translation gives CASKPGQGDSPLHF.

The V gene is TRBV7-3, the J gene TRBJ2-1, with 16 bases that match TRBD2. The V gene's germline CDR1 is SGHTA and CDR2 FQGTGA. The CDR3 totals 17 residues. Trimming cost V 5 bases and J 6 bases; bases outside gene matches: 7. This chain's CDR3 is CASSPGTSGRGPNEQFF. The CDR3 DNA sequence: TGTGCCAGCAGCCCTGGGACTAGCGGGAGGGGACCCAATGAGCAGTTCTTC.

V gene TRBV10-3 combines with J gene TRBJ1-2; possibly TRBD1 for D (6 bases). The CDR3 extends over 12 amino acids. Germline V CDR1 and CDR2: ENHRY, SYGVKD. Trimming took 8 bases from V and 6 from J, leaving 13 bases between them. CDR3 DNA: TGTGCCATCGGGGGGGCTGTAAATGGCTACACCTTC. The encoded protein is CAIGGAVNGYTF.

The rearrangement joins TRBV4-2 to TRBJ2-1; 7 bases agree with TRBD1. The CDR3 contains 17 residues. J gave up 0 bases and V 1 base, and 6 bases lay outside the gene matches. Germline values: CDR1 LGHNA, CDR2 YNFKEQ. The CDR3 sequence is CASSQVDRATSYNEQFF. CDR3 nucleotides: TGTGCCAGCAGCCAAGTAGACAGGGCTACCTCCTACAATGAGCAGTTCTTC.

V gene TRBV27 combines with J gene TRBJ2-7, with 7 bases aligning to TRBD2. The length of the CDR3 is 15 residues. Trimming removed 3 bases from V and 3 bases from J; junction bases left unmatched: 8. The germline V gene has CDR1 MNHEY and CDR2 SMNVEV (reference sequence). The CDR3: CASSFTGTGGYEQYF. The DNA for the CDR3 is TGTGCCAGCAGTTTCACCGGGACGGGGGGCTACGAGCAGTACTTC.